This is a list of T cell receptor beta chains from one sample in a study of blood T cell repertoires in COVID-19. The repertoire was sequenced with immunoSEQ multiplex PCR; TCRdb's copy has only in-frame clones and lacks some. The data hold nearly 200,000 clones, with almost 85% observed a single time. The sample consisted of peripheral blood. Receptor source: a woman in her sixties or seventies with active or convalescent COVID-19. CDR3s include the opening cysteine and the closing phenylalanine or tryptophan. The D gene is left open where the match is weak. A row's size may be missing; if present it is once, few, many or a size class.

d_call	clone_size	v_call	j_call	cdr3_aa	cdr3_nt
.	.	TRBV5-1	TRBJ2-5	CASSPTRGGHQETQYF	TGCGCCAGCAGCCCTACCCGGGGTGGCCATCAAGAGACCCAGTACTTC
TRBD2	.	TRBV7-2	TRBJ2-5	CASSPRLAKETQYF	TGTGCCAGCAGCCCCAGACTAGCGAAAGAGACCCAGTACTTC
.	once	TRBV5-6	TRBJ2-3	CASSSFYQGSRTDTQYF	TGTGCCAGCAGCTCGTTTTACCAGGGAAGTAGGACAGATACGCAGTATTTT
TRBD2	.	TRBV19	TRBJ2-7	CASSIIRTSGSSEQYF	TGTGCCAGTAGTATAATCCGGACTAGCGGCTCTAGCGAGCAGTACTTC
TRBD2	.	TRBV27	TRBJ2-3	CASRPGTYPGLAGVTQYF	TGTGCCAGCAGACCCGGGACTTATCCGGGACTAGCGGGGGTTACGCAGTATTTT
.	few	TRBV5-6	TRBJ2-7	CASSYGPDYEQYF	TGTGCCAGCAGCTACGGTCCTGACTACGAGCAGTACTTC
.	.	TRBV7-9	TRBJ1-4	CASSSQVNEKLFF	TGTGCCAGCAGCTCACAGGTTAATGAAAAACTGTTTTTT
.	.	TRBV19	TRBJ2-7	CASSLGLSPYEQYF	TGTGCCAGTAGTCTGGGACTTTCACCCTACGAGCAGTACTTC
.	.	TRBV18	TRBJ2-4	CASSSINIAKNIQYF	TGTGCCAGCTCCTCAATCAACATAGCCAAAAACATTCAGTACTTC
TRBD1	.	TRBV6-5	TRBJ2-2	CASKQGEAGELFF	TGTGCCAGCAAACAGGGGGAAGCCGGGGAGCTGTTTTTT
TRBD2	.	TRBV24-1	TRBJ2-4	CATSDGGGKGKNIQYF	TGTGCCACCAGTGATGGGGGGGGAAAGGGTAAAAACATTCAGTACTTC
TRBD1	.	TRBV4-1	TRBJ1-3	CASSLLRTGAVRFSGNTIYF	TGCGCCAGCAGCCTATTAAGGACAGGGGCGGTTCGGTTCTCTGGAAACACCATATATTTT
TRBD2	.	TRBV6-1	TRBJ2-7	CASSDLPGSGSYEQYF	TGTGCCAGCAGTGACCTTCCTGGAAGCGGGAGTTACGAGCAGTACTTC
TRBD2	.	TRBV2	TRBJ2-7	CASRTSGRIYEQYF	TGTGCCAGCAGGACTAGCGGGAGGATCTACGAGCAGTACTTC
.	.	TRBV20-1	TRBJ2-1	CSARGPSKQFF	TGCAGTGCTAGGGGCCCGTCAAAGCAGTTCTTC
TRBD1	once	TRBV3-1/TRBV3-2	TRBJ1-2	CASSQDSPGQGAGIGYTF	TGTGCCAGCAGCCAAGATTCCCCGGGACAGGGGGCTGGAATTGGCTACACCTTC
.	.	TRBV5-6	TRBJ1-3	CASSFGARRSSGNTIYF	TGTGCCAGCAGCTTTGGGGCCAGAAGGAGCTCTGGAAACACCATATATTTT
TRBD2	few	TRBV5-4	TRBJ2-2	CASSRSGRADTGELFF	TGTGCCAGCAGCAGAAGCGGGAGGGCCGACACCGGGGAGCTGTTTTTT
.	.	TRBV6-5	TRBJ1-1	CASSYSGDMNTEAFF	TGTGCCAGCAGTTACTCGGGGGACATGAACACTGAAGCTTTCTTT
.	.	TRBV4-2	TRBJ2-7	CASSQDPGLLYEQYF	TGTGCCAGCAGCCAAGATCCCGGACTACTTTACGAGCAGTACTTC
.	.	TRBV5-4	TRBJ1-2	CASSRGGGYGYTF	TGTGCCAGCAGCCGTGGGGGGGGCTATGGCTACACCTTC
TRBD2	few	TRBV5-1	TRBJ2-3	CASSPQTSGSSDTQYF	TGCGCCAGCAGCCCGCAGACTAGCGGGAGTTCGGATACGCAGTATTTT
.	.	TRBV7-3	TRBJ2-2	CASSFGVNTGELFF	TGTGCCAGCAGCTTCGGGGTTAACACCGGGGAGCTGTTTTTT
.	.	TRBV7-9	TRBJ2-7	CASSSPQGDRGEQYF	TGTGCCAGCAGCTCCCCTCAGGGTGACCGAGGCGAGCAGTACTTC
.	.	TRBV27	TRBJ1-5	CASSSSRGTYSNQPQHF	TGTGCCAGCAGTTCCTCCCGAGGGACTTATAGCAATCAGCCCCAGCATTTT
.	.	TRBV19	TRBJ2-1	CASGLRGGGNEQFF	TGTGCCAGTGGCCTTAGGGGCGGTGGGAATGAGCAGTTCTTC
TRBD2	.	TRBV6-2/TRBV6-3	TRBJ2-3	CASSPFSQAGGGTDTQYF	TGTGCCAGCAGTCCGTTCTCCCAAGCGGGAGGGGGGACAGATACGCAGTATTTT
TRBD1	.	TRBV5-1	TRBJ1-2	CASSLIAQGDGYTF	TGCGCCAGCAGCTTGATAGCACAGGGGGATGGCTACACCTTC
TRBD2	.	TRBV28	TRBJ2-1	CASSSGTYGGGGNEQFF	TGTGCCAGCAGTTCCGGGACCTACGGCGGGGGGGGGAATGAGCAGTTCTTC
.	.	TRBV7-9	TRBJ2-1	CASSLELSSYNEQFF	TGTGCCAGCAGCTTAGAACTTAGCTCCTACAATGAGCAGTTCTTC
.	.	TRBV24-1	TRBJ2-1	CATSDLSGTAYNEQFF	TGTGCCACCAGTGATTTATCGGGTACCGCCTACAATGAGCAGTTCTTC
TRBD2	.	TRBV13	TRBJ2-2	CASSVPGLAGDGELFF	TGTGCCAGCAGCGTCCCCGGACTAGCGGGAGACGGGGAGCTGTTTTTT
TRBD1	.	TRBV29-1	TRBJ2-3	CSVARGGGTGGSDTQYF	TGCAGCGTTGCCCGAGGAGGGGGGACAGGGGGGTCAGATACGCAGTATTTT
.	.	TRBV21-1	TRBJ2-2	CASSKVGREVVPPGELFF	TGTGCCAGCAGCAAAGTTGGGCGGGAGGTCGTGCCACCCGGGGAGCTGTTTTTT
TRBD1	.	TRBV27	TRBJ2-7	CASSTPRWEGQGPYEQYF	TGTGCCAGCAGTACCCCGCGGTGGGAGGGACAGGGCCCCTACGAGCAGTACTTC
TRBD2	.	TRBV5-1	TRBJ2-1	CASSELADNEQFF	TGCGCCAGCAGCGAACTAGCGGACAATGAGCAGTTCTTC
.	.	TRBV12-3/TRBV12-4	TRBJ1-1	CASSLELFEAFF	TGTGCCAGCAGTTTAGAACTGTTTGAGGCTTTCTTT
TRBD1	.	TRBV6-1	TRBJ1-2	CASSEMDRGLNYGYTF	TGTGCCAGCAGCGAAATGGACAGGGGGCTTAACTATGGCTACACCTTC
.	.	TRBV24-1	TRBJ2-5	CATSDLRETQYF	TGTGCCACCAGTGATTTGCGGGAGACCCAGTACTTC
TRBD1	.	TRBV19	TRBJ1-5	CASRGTGNQPQHF	TGTGCCAGTAGGGGGACAGGCAATCAGCCCCAGCATTTT
.	.	TRBV5-1	TRBJ2-1	CASSSDGSRPSEQFF	TGCGCCAGCAGCTCTGACGGGAGTAGGCCCTCTGAGCAGTTCTTC
.	once	TRBV6-5	TRBJ2-6	CASSLTRSGANVLTF	TGTGCCAGCAGTTTAACCCGGTCGGGGGCCAACGTCCTGACTTTC
.	.	TRBV7-3	TRBJ1-1	CASSLSQGEAFF	TGTGCCAGCAGCTTAAGTCAGGGTGAAGCTTTCTTT
TRBD1	.	TRBV28	TRBJ2-7	CASRGDRGNYEQYF	TGTGCCAGCAGGGGGGACAGGGGCAACTACGAGCAGTACTTC
.	.	TRBV6-2/TRBV6-3	TRBJ2-3	CASSPQRAGDTQYF	TGTGCCAGCAGTCCCCAGCGGGCGGGAGATACGCAGTATTTT
TRBD1	once	TRBV3-1/TRBV3-2	TRBJ1-2	CASSQERQGATYGYTF	TGTGCCAGCAGCCAAGAGCGGCAGGGGGCTACCTATGGCTACACCTTC
TRBD1	.	TRBV28	TRBJ1-2	CASAEDRSYTF	TGTGCCAGCGCTGAGGACAGGAGTTACACCTTC
TRBD2	.	TRBV6-1	TRBJ2-3	CASSEVGLGADTQYF	TGTGCCAGCAGTGAAGTGGGACTAGGCGCAGATACGCAGTATTTT
.	.	TRBV27	TRBJ2-1	CASSLSSGFSISYNEQFF	TGTGCCAGCAGTTTATCTTCGGGGTTTTCCATATCCTACAATGAGCAGTTCTTC
TRBD2	.	TRBV5-1	TRBJ2-3	CASRTSGLTDTQYF	TGCGCCAGCAGGACTAGCGGACTCACAGATACGCAGTATTTT
TRBD1	.	TRBV6-5	TRBJ1-5	CASSSKGQGNQPQHF	TGTGCCAGCAGTTCCAAGGGACAGGGGAATCAGCCCCAGCATTTT
TRBD1	.	TRBV7-9	TRBJ1-3	CASSNGQGLGGTIYF	TGTGCCAGCAGCAACGGACAGGGGCTTGGGGGCACCATATATTTT
.	few	TRBV7-7	TRBJ2-7	CASSLFGGYEQYF	TGTGCCAGCAGCTTATTCGGGGGCTACGAGCAGTACTTC
TRBD1	.	TRBV2	TRBJ1-1	CASSVTGTGRTFF	TGTGCCAGCAGTGTTACCGGGACAGGGAGGACTTTCTTT
TRBD2	.	TRBV2	TRBJ2-7	CASSEVAGGLYEQYF	TGTGCCAGCAGTGAAGTAGCGGGAGGCCTCTACGAGCAGTACTTC